The rows below give T cell receptor beta chains drawn from one sample of a study of response to subunit inactivated influenza vaccine. MiXCR, run by TCRdb on the RT-PCR reads, gives a single entry per CDR3 protein. The sample consists of 600,000 to 850,000 distinct CDR3 sequences, 12% to 15% of them appearing once. The sample consisted of PBMCs from blood, taken around two weeks before vaccination. The receptors come from a man in his forties or fifties who received an inactivated influenza vaccine. Both conserved end residues are part of each CDR3. The order of the fields is D gene, J gene, V gene, clone size, CDR3 DNA, CDR3 protein. D genes are given only for firm matches. Size tells how often a clone was seen (once, few, many) or the class of an expanded clone, and some rows leave it out.

. TRBJ1-2 TRBV6-1 . TGTGCCAGCAGGGTAAACAGCGTCTATGGCTACACCTTC CASRVNSVYGYTF
TRBD2 TRBJ2-1 TRBV14 few TGTGCCAGCAGCCACAGCCCTCTTTTGACTAGCGGGAGAATAAATGAGCAGTTCTTC CASSHSPLLTSGRINEQFF
. TRBJ2-7 TRBV12-3/TRBV12-4 . TGTGCCAGCAGCCCTGGGGTCTACGAGCAGTACTTC CASSPGVYEQYF
TRBD2 TRBJ2-3 TRBV20-1 . TGCAGTGCTAGAACGCTAGCGGGGGGGCAAGATACGCAGTATTTT CSARTLAGGQDTQYF
. TRBJ1-1 TRBV20-1 . TGCAGTGCTAGAGTTTCCCCGGGCACTGAAGCTTTCTTT CSARVSPGTEAFF
. TRBJ2-5 TRBV20-1 . TGCAGTGCTAGTTTGCAGGTAGAGACCCAGTACTTC CSASLQVETQYF
. TRBJ2-3 TRBV6-1 . TGTGCCAGCACCCTATCCGGGACGGGAATCACAGATACGCAGTATTTT CASTLSGTGITDTQYF
. TRBJ2-3 TRBV6-2/TRBV6-3 . TGTGCCAGCAGTCTACTGAGGGCAGATACGCAGTATTTT CASSLLRADTQYF
. TRBJ1-2 TRBV5-1 many TGCGCCAGCAGCTTGGACAGGGCCTATGGCTACACCTTC CASSLDRAYGYTF
. TRBJ2-3 TRBV9 . TGTGCCAGCAGCCCTATGTCTACAGATACGCAGTATTTT CASSPMSTDTQYF
TRBD1 TRBJ2-7 TRBV12-3/TRBV12-4 many TGTGCCAGCAGTTTCAGGACAGGGGACTACGAGCAGTACTTC CASSFRTGDYEQYF
TRBD2 TRBJ2-7 TRBV5-1 few TGCGCCAGCAGCCCTGGCGACGCTAGCGGGGTGGACGAGCAGTACTTC CASSPGDASGVDEQYF
TRBD1 TRBJ2-2 TRBV6-2/TRBV6-3 many TGTGCCAGCAGTTACCGACAGGGCAGAACCGGGGAGCTGTTTTTT CASSYRQGRTGELFF
TRBD2 TRBJ2-3 TRBV20-1 . TGCAGTGCTAGAGGATACGGGACTAGCGGGAGTAGGGCAGATACGCAGTATTTT CSARGYGTSGSRADTQYF